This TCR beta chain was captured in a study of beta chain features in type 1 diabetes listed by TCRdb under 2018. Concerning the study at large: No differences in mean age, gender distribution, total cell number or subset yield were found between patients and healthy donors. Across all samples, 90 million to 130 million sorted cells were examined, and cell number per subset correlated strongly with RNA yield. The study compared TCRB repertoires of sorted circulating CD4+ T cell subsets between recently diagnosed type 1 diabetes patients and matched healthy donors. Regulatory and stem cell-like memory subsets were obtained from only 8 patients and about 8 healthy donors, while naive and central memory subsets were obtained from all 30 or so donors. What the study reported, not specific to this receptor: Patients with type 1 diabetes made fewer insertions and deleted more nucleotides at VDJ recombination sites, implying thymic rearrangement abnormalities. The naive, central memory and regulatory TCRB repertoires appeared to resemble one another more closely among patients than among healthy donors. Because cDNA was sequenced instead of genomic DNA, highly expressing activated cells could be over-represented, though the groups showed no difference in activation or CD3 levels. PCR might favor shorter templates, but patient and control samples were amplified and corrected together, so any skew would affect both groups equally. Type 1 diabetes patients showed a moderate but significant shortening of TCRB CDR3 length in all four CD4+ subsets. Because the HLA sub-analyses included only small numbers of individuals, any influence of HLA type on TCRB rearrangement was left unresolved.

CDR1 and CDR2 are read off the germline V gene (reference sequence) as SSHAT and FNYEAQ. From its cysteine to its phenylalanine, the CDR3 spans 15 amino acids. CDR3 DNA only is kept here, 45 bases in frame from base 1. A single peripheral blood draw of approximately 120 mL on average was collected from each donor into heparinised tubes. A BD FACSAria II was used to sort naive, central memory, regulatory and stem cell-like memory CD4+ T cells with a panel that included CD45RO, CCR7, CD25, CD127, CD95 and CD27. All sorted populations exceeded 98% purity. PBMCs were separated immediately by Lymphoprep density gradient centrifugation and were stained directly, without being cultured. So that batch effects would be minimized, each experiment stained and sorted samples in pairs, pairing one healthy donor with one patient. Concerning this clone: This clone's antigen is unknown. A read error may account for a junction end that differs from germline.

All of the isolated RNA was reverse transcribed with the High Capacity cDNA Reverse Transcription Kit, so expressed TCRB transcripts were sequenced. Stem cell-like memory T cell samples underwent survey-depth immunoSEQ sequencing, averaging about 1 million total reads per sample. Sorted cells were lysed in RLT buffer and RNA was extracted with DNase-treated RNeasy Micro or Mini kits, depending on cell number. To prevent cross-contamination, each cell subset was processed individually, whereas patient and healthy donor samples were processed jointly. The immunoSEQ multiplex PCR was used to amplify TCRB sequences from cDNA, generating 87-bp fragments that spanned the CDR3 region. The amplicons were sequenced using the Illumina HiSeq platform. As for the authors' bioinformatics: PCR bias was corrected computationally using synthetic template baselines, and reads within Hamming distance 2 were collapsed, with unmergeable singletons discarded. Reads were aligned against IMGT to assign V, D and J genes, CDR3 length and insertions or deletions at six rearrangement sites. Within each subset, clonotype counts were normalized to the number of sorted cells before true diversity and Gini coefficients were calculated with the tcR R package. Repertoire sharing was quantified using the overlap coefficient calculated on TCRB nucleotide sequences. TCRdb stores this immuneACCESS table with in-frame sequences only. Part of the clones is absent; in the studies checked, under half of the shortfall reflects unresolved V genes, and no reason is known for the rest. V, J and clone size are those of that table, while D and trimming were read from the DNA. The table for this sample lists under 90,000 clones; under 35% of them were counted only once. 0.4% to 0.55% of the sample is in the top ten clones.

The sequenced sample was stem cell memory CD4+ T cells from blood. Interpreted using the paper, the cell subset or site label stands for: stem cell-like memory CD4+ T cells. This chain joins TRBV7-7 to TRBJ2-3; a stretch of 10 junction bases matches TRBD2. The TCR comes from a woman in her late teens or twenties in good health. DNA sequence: TGTGCTAGCAGCCTTAGCGGGGGGCACACAGATACGCAGTATTTT. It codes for CASSLSGGHTDTQYF. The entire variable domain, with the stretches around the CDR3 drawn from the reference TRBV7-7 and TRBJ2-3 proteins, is GAGVSQSPRYKVTKRGQDVTLRCDPISSHATLYWYQQALGQGPEFLTYFNYEAQPDKSGLPSDRFSAERPEGSISTLTIQRTEQRDSAMYRCASSLSGGHTDTQYFGPGTRLTVL.